This note documents a single TCR beta chain sequence. The V end lost 4 bases, the J end lost 5 bases, and 18 bases lay between the germline ends. The CDR3 sequence is 16 residues long. Germline V gene sequence: CDR1 LNHDA, CDR2 SQIVND (reference sequence). These data originate in a study of blood T cell repertoires in COVID-19. Study overall: PBMCs, B-cell-depleted T cells, or T cells provided the cDNA or gDNA that made up the material.

Produced via immunoSEQ multiplex PCR; TCRdb's table is partial and in-frame only. Of roughly 70,000 clones listed, 88% are singletons. Sequencing was carried out using peripheral blood. This TCR came from a human donor in a cohort sampled during active COVID-19. The chain couples TRBV19 to TRBJ1-3; D might be TRBD1 (6 bases). CDR3 sequence: CASSTWVGGSRNTIYF. As DNA, the CDR3 is TGTGCCAGTAGTACCTGGGTAGGGGGAAGTAGAAACACCATATATTTT.